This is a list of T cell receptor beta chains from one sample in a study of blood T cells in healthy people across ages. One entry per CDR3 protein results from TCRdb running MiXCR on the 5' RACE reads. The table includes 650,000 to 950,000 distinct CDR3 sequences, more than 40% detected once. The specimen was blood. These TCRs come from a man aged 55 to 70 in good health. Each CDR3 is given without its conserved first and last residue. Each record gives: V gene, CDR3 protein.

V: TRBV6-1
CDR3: ASSEEGTYGYT

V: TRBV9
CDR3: ASSAKRGGIPDTQY

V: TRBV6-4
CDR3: ASRARGLYEKLF

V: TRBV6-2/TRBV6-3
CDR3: ASSSRDDLINEQF

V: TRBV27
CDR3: ASNTQVASGDKLF

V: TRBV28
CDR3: ASSWGAGGTDTQY

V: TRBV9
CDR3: ASSVDSGYNEQF

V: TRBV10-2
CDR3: ASSEPGTAF

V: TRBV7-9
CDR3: ASSLGGRGLYGYT

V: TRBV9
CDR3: ASNLGGNTEAF

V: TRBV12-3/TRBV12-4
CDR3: ATGGSGTGSRETQY

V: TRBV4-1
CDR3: ASSHFDTQY

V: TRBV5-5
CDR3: ASSLLHRGLEAF

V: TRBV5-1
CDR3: ASSFSDGAYEQY

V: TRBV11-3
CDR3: ASSFGGDSKNIQY

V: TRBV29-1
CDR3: SVGQGDYGYT

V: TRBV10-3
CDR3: AILNGDTQY

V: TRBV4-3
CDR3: ASGQASGGVDTQY